These 9 T cell receptor beta chains were all obtained from the same sample, sequenced in a study of identical twins. TCRdb independently ran MiXCR on the 5' RACE reads; one entry per CDR3 protein. Of under 300,000 distinct CDR3 sequences detected, 9.5% to 15% appear once; the ten largest clones hold roughly 4.2%. These data also featured in a second study, about yellow fever vaccine responses in identical twins.

Sequencing input: memory (CD45RO+) T cells sorted from blood. The receptors derive from a woman younger than 35 in good health.

This clonotype has just one count. The chain links TRBV11-2 to TRBJ2-1, with 12 bases identical to TRBD2. In germline, CDR1 is SGHAT, CDR2 FQNNGV. The junction had 12 bases not matched to a gene; V was cut back by 5 bases and J by 7 bases. This CDR3 comprises 17 residues. The chain's CDR3 is CASSPWASGGASNEQFF. CDR3 sequence (DNA): TGTGCCAGCAGCCCCTGGGCTAGCGGGGGGGCAAGTAATGAGCAGTTCTTC.

Only a few counts were recorded for this clonotype. The chain has TRBV3-1 and TRBJ1-1; D is ambiguous. There are 12 residues in the CDR3. Germline-derived CDR1 and CDR2 are LGHDT and YNNKEL (reference sequence). Trimming shortened V by 3 bases and J by 6 bases, and 8 bases separated the two germline ends. This CDR3 reads CASSQGRAEAFF. The DNA of the CDR3 is TGTGCCAGCAGCCAGGGCCGGGCTGAAGCTTTCTTT.

There are many counts of this clonotype. The chain joins TRBV3-1 to TRBJ2-7; TRBD1 matches at 9 bases. After removal of 6 bases from V and 1 base from J, the junction contained 10 bases not matched to a gene. Germline V gene sequence: CDR1 LGHDT, CDR2 YNNKEL (reference sequence). The length of the CDR3 is 16 residues. The CDR3: CASSRTGTGSSYEQYF. The DNA for the CDR3 is TGTGCCAGCAGTCGCACCGGGACAGGGAGTTCCTACGAGCAGTACTTC.

This clonotype was seen more than once but under ten times. The chain is built from TRBV3-1 and TRBJ2-7; D not certain. The CDR3 spans 13 residues. Germline loops: CDR1 LGHDT, CDR2 YNNKEL (reference sequence). Trimming pared 1 base from V and 6 bases from J, leaving 10 bases between. The CDR3 loop is CASSQVRGAEQYF. The CDR3 DNA reads TGTGCCAGCAGCCAAGTTAGAGGCGCCGAGCAGTACTTC.

This clonotype was observed at least ten times. The rearrangement uses TRBV27 and TRBJ1-6; the D is unclear. The V gene's germline CDR1 is MNHEY and CDR2 SMNVEV (reference sequence). V gave up 4 bases and J gave up 3 bases, with 10 bases separating them. This CDR3 has 15 residues. The CDR3 sequence: CASSSGEYYNSPLHF. DNA of the CDR3: TGTGCCAGCAGTTCCGGGGAGTACTATAATTCACCCCTCCACTTT.

The gene calls are TRBV7-6 and TRBJ2-2; 8 bases are a match to TRBD1. The V gene end was trimmed by 0 bases and the J gene end by 9 bases; junction bases not matched to a gene: 9. The CDR3 totals 16 residues. Looked up from germline, CDR1 is SGHVS and CDR2 is FNYEAQ. CDR3 nucleotide sequence: TGTGCCAGCAGCTTAGCGCTGAGGACAGGGCTGTGGGAGCTGTTTTTT. This encodes CASSLALRTGLWELFF.

This clonotype was found many times. The J gene is TRBJ2-2, the V gene TRBV12-3 or TRBV12-4; weak D call: TRBD2 (5 bases). This CDR3 is built from 14 residues. The V and J ends lost 2 bases and 9 bases respectively, with 13 bases between them. The DNA for the CDR3 is TGTGCCAGCAGTTTAAGGGTTGAGGGCCGGGAGCTGTTTTTT. Translating it yields CASSLRVEGRELFF.

The sample holds many counts of this clonotype. The V gene is TRBV3-1, the J gene TRBJ1-1; D gene unclear. V lost 6 bases, J lost 2 bases, and 4 bases lay in between. This CDR3 contains 11 residues. From germline, CDR1 is LGHDT and CDR2 YNNKEL (reference sequence). CDR3 protein: CASSHNTEAFF. The CDR3 DNA is TGTGCCAGCAGTCATAACACTGAAGCTTTCTTT.

The chain combines TRBV20-1 with TRBJ2-5; TRBD2 aligns across 8 bases. Unmatched junction bases numbered 10, after V lost 3 bases and J lost 4 bases. CDR3 length: 15 amino acids. Germline V CDR1 and CDR2: DFQATT, SNEGSKA (reference sequence). The CDR3: CSASPPAGVAETQYF. In DNA form, the CDR3 reads TGCAGTGCTAGCCCCCCAGCGGGAGTGGCAGAGACCCAGTACTTC.